The 17 T cell receptor beta chains reported below all come from one sample, sequenced in a study of blood T cell repertoires in COVID-19. The repertoire was sequenced with immunoSEQ multiplex PCR; TCRdb's copy has only in-frame clones and lacks some. The data hold tens of thousands of clones, with around 83% observed a single time. Sequenced: peripheral blood. The source of these receptors is a man over 45 with active COVID-19.

V is TRBV7-3 and J is TRBJ2-3; TRBD2 matches at 7 bases. Losses at the gene ends were 2 bases for V and 4 bases for J; bases not matched to a gene: 3. Germline values: CDR1 SGHTA, CDR2 FQGTGA. The CDR3 extends over 14 amino acids. The CDR3 coding sequence is TGTGCCAGCAGCTTAGCGGGGGAGGCAGATACGCAGTATTTT. Translating gives CASSLAGEADTQYF.

This clone has a handful of counts. The chain couples TRBV6-5 to TRBJ1-6; the D gene is possibly TRBD1 (5 bases). CDR3 length equals 13 residues. The germline CDR1 and CDR2 sequences are MNHEY and SVGAGI. V dropped 6 bases and J dropped 6 bases, with 9 bases sitting between them. The CDR3, as DNA: TGTGCCAGCAGGCTCGACAGTAATTCACCCCTCCACTTT. Translation gives CASRLDSNSPLHF.

The gene calls are TRBV6-6 and TRBJ1-2; 8 bases are shared with TRBD1. Germline assignment: CDR1 MNHNY and CDR2 SVGAGI (reference sequence). V trimming: 4 bases; J trimming: 8 bases; junction bases outside the gene matches: 6. There are 13 residues in the CDR3. The CDR3 nucleotides are TGTGCCAGCAGTTTGGACAGGGATGGAGGCTACACCTTC. Protein product: CASSLDRDGGYTF.

The gene calls are TRBV4-2 and TRBJ1-6; no clear D gene. Germline V gene data show CDR1 as LGHNA and CDR2 as YNFKEQ. Trimming removed 4 bases from V and 0 bases from J, with 16 bases in between. This CDR3 has 18 residues. CDR3 residues: CASSRRNEGSSYNSPLHF. CDR3 DNA: TGTGCCAGCAGCCGCAGGAATGAGGGAAGCTCCTATAATTCACCCCTCCACTTT.

The chain has TRBV6-7 and TRBJ1-2, with D maybe TRBD1 (5 bases). TRBV6-7 is annotated as an ORF whose role is uncertain. Trimming removed 10 bases from V and 7 bases from J, with 19 bases in between. The CDR3 spans 13 residues. The CDR3 bases are TGTGCCAACCCTAACCTCAGGGACTCTGGCTACACCTTC. Its translation is CANPNLRDSGYTF.

J is TRBJ2-7 and V is TRBV11-2, with 11 bases matching TRBD1. This CDR3 spans 17 amino acids. J was trimmed by 0 bases and V by 6 bases; bases with no gene match: 10. The germline gives CDR1 SGHAT, CDR2 FQNNGV. The CDR3 DNA reads as TGTGCCAGCAGGAAACGGGGGACAGGGGGTCTCTCCTACGAGCAGTACTTC. This gives the protein CASRKRGTGGLSYEQYF.

V is TRBV19 and J is TRBJ2-5; D possibly corresponds to TRBD2 (6 bases). Germline V CDR1 and CDR2: LNHDA, SQIVND (reference sequence). V was pared by 3 bases and J by 0 bases, with 8 bases between. The CDR3 covers 14 residues. This chain's CDR3 is CASSMEGNQETQYF. As DNA, the CDR3 is TGTGCCAGTAGTATGGAGGGAAACCAAGAGACCCAGTACTTC.

This chain uses TRBV4-2 with TRBJ2-3; D is ambiguous. V was trimmed by 0 bases and J by 6 bases, leaving 7 bases between them. The CDR3 totals 13 residues. CDR1 is LGHNA, CDR2 YNFKEQ, per germline. The CDR3: CASSQDRSDTQYF. In DNA, the CDR3 is TGTGCCAGCAGCCAAGATCGGTCGGATACGCAGTATTTT.

This clone was counted at least ten times. The chain has TRBV29-1 and TRBJ2-7, with D possibly TRBD2 on 7 matching bases. Germline CDR1 is SQVTM and CDR2 is ANQGSEA. The CDR3 extends over 13 amino acids. With 7 bases removed from V and 7 bases from J, the gap between germline ends came to 20 bases. The CDR3 nucleotides are TGCAGCGCCACCAAAGGGGGGGCTGGTGAGCAGTACTTC. It is translated as CSATKGGAGEQYF.

The sample holds one count of this clone. V gene TRBV30 combines with J gene TRBJ2-7; a possible D gene is TRBD2 (5 bases). Trimming pared 2 bases from V and 3 bases from J, leaving 8 bases between. The CDR3 spans 12 residues. CDR1 is GTSNPN and CDR2 is SVGIG in the germline V gene (reference sequence). The CDR3 region is CAWSPGDYEQYF. The CDR3 bases are TGTGCCTGGAGTCCCGGGGACTACGAGCAGTACTTC.

This clone has just a few counts. The V call is TRBV19, the J call TRBJ1-1; D possibly corresponds to TRBD1 (5 bases). CDR1 LNHDA and CDR2 SQIVND come from the germline V gene (reference sequence). CDR3 length equals 16 residues. Trimming removed 9 bases from V and 3 bases from J, with 23 bases in between. In DNA, the CDR3 is TGTGCCAGCAAGTCCAGTTCCCAAGGGGCGCACACTGAAGCTTTCTTT. Protein product: CASKSSSQGAHTEAFF.

The gene calls are TRBV29-1 and TRBJ2-1; 13 bases agree with TRBD2. V trimming: 4 bases; J trimming: 6 bases; junction bases outside the gene matches: 9. CDR1 is SQVTM, CDR2 ANQGSEA, per germline. This CDR3 contains 16 residues. The CDR3 region is CSVAGLAGDWGNEQFF. In nucleotides, the CDR3 is TGCAGCGTTGCAGGACTAGCGGGAGACTGGGGCAATGAGCAGTTCTTC.

V usage is TRBV30 and J usage is TRBJ2-7, with TRBD1 identical over 7 bases. Germline lookup yields CDR1 GTSNPN and CDR2 SVGIG (reference sequence). The CDR3 extends over 12 amino acids. V lost 3 bases, J lost 5 bases, and 4 bases stayed unmatched. In DNA form, the CDR3 reads TGTGCCTGGAGGGACAGGCTCGACGAGCAGTACTTC. Protein: CAWRDRLDEQYF. Based on the CDR3 plus reference TRBV30 and TRBJ2-7, the full variable domain is SQTIHQWPATLVQPVGSPLSLECTVEGTSNPNLYWYRQAAGRGLQLLFYSVGIGQISSEVPQNLSASRPQDRQFILSSKKLLLSDSGFYLCAWRDRLDEQYFGPGTRLTVT.

This clone was observed a handful of times. CDR3 in amino acids: CASSLRPGKNIQYF. The CDR3 nucleotides read TGTGCCAGCAGTTTAAGACCAGGGAAAAACATTCAGTACTTC. This chain joins TRBV6-5 and TRBJ2-4, with D possibly being TRBD1 (5 bases). V was shortened by 4 bases and J by 4 bases, with 11 bases between the two germline ends. The germline V gene has CDR1 MNHEY and CDR2 SVGAGI. The CDR3 extends over 14 amino acids.

The rearrangement joins TRBV18 to TRBJ2-7, with D maybe TRBD2 (6 bases). The CDR3 has 13 residues. V was shortened by 3 bases and J by 6 bases, with 12 bases between the two germline ends. Germline V lookup: CDR1 KGHSH, CDR2 LQKENI. The CDR3 reads CASSPGGNGEQYF. The CDR3 nucleotides read TGTGCCAGCTCACCGGGCGGGAATGGCGAGCAGTACTTC.

This rearrangement joins TRBV5-1 to TRBJ2-7, with 9 bases identical to TRBD1. This CDR3 has 14 amino acids. The V gene's germline CDR1 is SGHRS and CDR2 YFSETQ. V lost 3 bases, J lost 5 bases, and 6 bases stayed unmatched. CDR3 protein: CASSSGTGSNEQYF. The DNA of the CDR3 is TGCGCCAGCAGCTCCGGGACAGGGTCCAACGAGCAGTACTTC. The full variable domain, its missing parts supplied by reference TRBV5-1 and TRBJ2-7, is KAGVTQTPRYLIKTRGQQVTLSCSPISGHRSVSWYQQTPGQGLQFLFEYFSETQRNKGNFPGRFSGRQFSNSRSEMNVSTLELGDSALYLCASSSGTGSNEQYFGPGTRLTVT.

V gene TRBV9 combines with J gene TRBJ1-2, with D perhaps matching TRBD1 (5 bases). CDR3 length: 14 residues. V was shortened by 3 bases and J by 4 bases, with 13 bases between the two germline ends. CDR1 and CDR2 (germline): SGDLS, YYNGEE. For the CDR3, the DNA is TGTGCCAGCAGCGGCCCAGACAGACTCTATGGCTACACCTTC. Translation: CASSGPDRLYGYTF.